This paragraph covers one T cell receptor beta chain sequence. Sequencing targeted expressed TCRB transcripts, as all isolated RNA had been reverse transcribed. Reads from naive, central memory and regulatory T cell samples averaged about 3.9 million. Only in-frame clones appear in the TCRdb table, and some are missing; sequencing was by immunoSEQ multiplex PCR. Here the sample spans fewer than 650,000 clones, roughly 15% being singletons. The sample is drawn from a study of beta chain features in type 1 diabetes. At the level of the study: All samples yielded roughly 110 million examined sorted cells.

Germline CDR1 reads KGHSH; CDR2 reads LQKENI. The V and J ends lost 2 bases and 7 bases respectively, with 13 bases between them. CDR3 length equals 14 residues. This clonotype was obtained from a man between 18 and 35 years old in good health. The sequenced sample consisted of naive CD4+ T cells from blood. The rearrangement links TRBV18 to TRBJ2-3; maybe TRBD2 (5 bases). The DNA for the CDR3 is TGTGCCAGCTCACCAAGAGGGTCGGTGCATACGCAGTATTTT. This translates into CASSPRGSVHTQYF.